Following are 27 T cell receptor beta chains from one sample sequenced in a study of patients and donors after allogeneic stem cell transplantation. TCRdb analysed the RT-PCR reads with MiXCR anew, one entry per CDR3 protein. The sample yields 400,000 to 500,000 distinct CDR3 sequences, under 20% seen once. Sequencing was carried out using blood, either unsorted or a sorted T cell fraction (not recorded which). The origin of the receptors is a human donor who was either an allogeneic HSCT recipient or a stem cell or donor lymphocyte infusion donor (not recorded which). It is not recorded whose cells these are; they may come from a transplant donor.

The genes are TRBV6-1 and TRBJ1-4; possibly TRBD1 for D (6 bases). V was clipped by 6 bases and J by 3 bases, with 14 bases between them. The V gene's germline CDR1 is MNHNS and CDR2 SASEGT. CDR3 length: 15 amino acids. The CDR3 reads CASSNKRQANEKLFF. CDR3 sequence (DNA): TGTGCCAGCAGCAACAAACGACAGGCTAATGAAAAACTGTTTTTT.

The chain couples TRBV9 to TRBJ2-3; TRBD2 is a possible D gene (6 bases). V was cut by 2 bases and J by 9 bases, with 13 bases left in between. The CDR3 is 13 amino acids. Germline V gene sequence: CDR1 SGDLS, CDR2 YYNGEE. In DNA form, the CDR3 reads TGTGCCAGCAGCGTTGAGGACTACAGGACGCAGTATTTT. Encoded protein: CASSVEDYRTQYF.

Only a few counts were recorded for this clonotype. The CDR3 region has the DNA TGTGCCATCAGGTCCTCGGCAGTGAACACTGAAGCTTTCTTT. This encodes CAIRSSAVNTEAFF. V and J are TRBV10-3 and TRBJ1-1, with D hard to call. The CDR3 spans 14 residues. CDR1 and CDR2 from the germline V gene are ENHRY and SYGVKD. The V gene lost 6 bases and the J gene lost 0 bases, with 11 bases spanning the gap.

The CDR3 sequence is CASSVGTGPYEQYF. For the CDR3, the DNA is TGTGCCAGCAGCGTCGGGACAGGGCCCTACGAGCAGTACTTC. This chain joins TRBV7-2 and TRBJ2-7; 9 bases are a match to TRBD1. Germline V gene data show CDR1 as SGHTA and CDR2 as FQGNSA. V shed 5 bases and J 2 bases; nucleotides not matched to a gene: 4. This CDR3 has 14 amino acids.

J is TRBJ2-7 and V is TRBV20-1, with TRBD2 matching over 11 bases. The CDR3 extends over 13 amino acids. CDR1 is DFQATT, CDR2 SNEGSKA, per germline (reference sequence). Germline trimming cut 3 bases from V and 2 bases from J; bases unmatched to any gene: 0. CDR3 bases: TGCAGTGCTAGGACTAGCGGGACCTACGAGCAGTACTTC. It specifies CSARTSGTYEQYF.

The V call is TRBV10-3, the J call TRBJ1-1, with TRBD1 identical over 8 bases. The CDR3 is made up of 14 amino acids. CDR1 is ENHRY and CDR2 is SYGVKD in the germline V gene. V was clipped by 6 bases and J by 3 bases; unmatched bases: 6. The CDR3 sequence: CAIRLDRADTEAFF. CDR3 nucleotides: TGTGCCATCAGGTTGGACAGGGCCGACACTGAAGCTTTCTTT.

This clonotype came up a few times. The chain is built from TRBV7-8 and TRBJ2-2; TRBD1 aligns across 8 bases. This CDR3 region has 14 residues. Germline CDR1 reads SGHVS; CDR2 reads FQNEAQ. V shed 3 bases and J 5 bases; nucleotides not matched to a gene: 2. The CDR3 nucleotides are TGTGCCAGCAGCTTCAGGGGGCAGACCGGGGAGCTGTTTTTT. Its protein is CASSFRGQTGELFF. Looking up the rest from reference TRBV7-8 and TRBJ2-2 gives the full variable domain: GAGVSQSPRYKVAKRGQDVALRCDPISGHVSLFWYQQALGQGPEFLTYFQNEAQLDKSGLPSDRFFAERPEGSVSTLKIQRTQQEDSAVYLCASSFRGQTGELFFGEGSRLTVL.

The table lists this clonotype with a few counts. The V gene is TRBV2, the J gene TRBJ2-3; D is undetermined. With 0 bases removed from V and 3 bases from J, the gap between germline ends came to 7 bases. The CDR3 extends over 14 amino acids. Germline CDR1 reads SNHLY; CDR2 reads FYNNEI. CDR3 bases: TGTGCCAGCAGTGAAGCCCCGATAACAGATACGCAGTATTTT. It translates to CASSEAPITDTQYF.

Regarding this clonotype: A much more abundant neighbour one base away suggests this may be a read error. The chain carries TRBV5-1 and TRBJ1-1, with 10 bases matching TRBD1. Losses at the gene ends were 6 bases for V and 6 bases for J; bases not matched to a gene: 5. Looked up from germline, CDR1 is SGHRS and CDR2 is YFSETQ. The CDR3 totals 13 residues. The CDR3 region is CASILTGGPEAFF. The CDR3 nucleotides are TGCGCCAGCATCCTGACAGGGGGCCCTGAAGCTTTCTTT.

This chain links TRBV6-2 or TRBV6-3 with TRBJ2-5; 7 bases agree with TRBD2. CDR1 and CDR2 from the germline V gene are MNHEY and SVGEGT. This CDR3 spans 14 amino acids. With 5 bases clipped from V and 3 bases from J, the junction kept 6 bases outside the gene matches. The CDR3 sequence is CASSRRAGEETQYF. CDR3 bases: TGTGCCAGCAGTCGTAGGGCGGGGGAAGAGACCCAGTACTTC.

Only a few counts were recorded for this clonotype. DNA for the CDR3: TGTGCCAGCAGCTTAAGCCCGGTTGGCTCTGGGGCCAACGTCCTGACTTTC. Protein product: CASSLSPVGSGANVLTF. The chain joins TRBV7-9 to TRBJ2-6; D gene uncertain. Trimming shortened V by 2 bases and J by 0 bases, and 11 bases separated the two germline ends. CDR3 length equals 17 residues. The germline V gene has CDR1 SEHNR and CDR2 FQNEAQ (reference sequence).

The chain is built from TRBV20-1 and TRBJ1-2; 9 bases are a match to TRBD1. Germline V gene sequence: CDR1 DFQATT, CDR2 SNEGSKA (reference sequence). The CDR3 length is 13 residues. After removal of 6 bases from V and 6 bases from J, the junction contained 8 bases not matched to a gene. CDR3 sequence: CSARDRVLHGYTF. The CDR3 coding sequence is TGCAGTGCCCGGGACAGGGTGCTACATGGCTACACCTTC.

This chain connects TRBV14 to TRBJ2-7; a weak D match, TRBD1 (5 bases). The CDR3 has 15 amino acids. CDR1 is SGHDN and CDR2 is FVKESK in the germline V gene. Deletions cut 1 base from V and 2 bases from J, with 12 bases between. The CDR3 spells CASSQVTDTTYEQYF. In nucleotides, the CDR3 is TGTGCCAGCAGCCAAGTGACAGACACAACCTACGAGCAGTACTTC.

This clonotype was seen many times. The V call is TRBV29-1, the J call TRBJ2-1; no firm D call. Trimming left V 5 bases short and J 4 bases short, with 6 bases between. The CDR3 has 11 residues. Germline V lookup: CDR1 SQVTM, CDR2 ANQGSEA. In nucleotides, the CDR3 is TGCAGCGTTCCCAGTTACAATGAGCAGTTCTTC. Protein sequence: CSVPSYNEQFF.

This sequence joins TRBV2 and TRBJ2-5, with D tentatively TRBD2 (6 bases). V lost 6 bases to trimming and J lost 4 bases, with 21 bases between them. CDR1 is SNHLY and CDR2 is FYNNEI in the germline V gene. This CDR3 contains 16 residues. The CDR3 spells CASSPLYGTGGETQYF. In DNA, the CDR3 is TGTGCCAGCAGCCCGCTTTACGGGACCGGGGGAGAGACCCAGTACTTC.

This clonotype was counted only a few times. V is TRBV5-1 and J is TRBJ1-5; D is unclear. This CDR3 region has 14 residues. Germline loops: CDR1 SGHRS, CDR2 YFSETQ. Trimming took 7 bases from V and 2 from J, leaving 13 bases between them. The CDR3 coding sequence is TGCGCCAGCGCCCCGGACCGACGCAATCAGCCCCAGCATTTT. Translated: CASAPDRRNQPQHF.

The rearrangement joins TRBV29-1 to TRBJ2-3; TRBD2 might be the D (5 bases). The CDR3 is 15 amino acids. Per the germline V gene, CDR1 is SQVTM and CDR2 is ANQGSEA. V was cut by 5 bases and J by 2 bases, with 17 bases left in between. CDR3: CSVMIPGGLTDTQYF. The CDR3 DNA follows: TGCAGCGTTATGATCCCAGGAGGCCTCACAGATACGCAGTATTTT.

This clonotype was observed many times. This chain links TRBV9 with TRBJ2-1; 12 positions agree with TRBD2. There are 15 residues in the CDR3. CDR1 is SGDLS and CDR2 is YYNGEE in the germline V gene. The J segment lost 2 bases and the V segment lost 3 bases, leaving 0 bases of the junction unmatched. The CDR3 DNA follows: TGTGCCAGCAGCGGGACTAGCGGGACCTACAATGAGCAGTTCTTC. As protein: CASSGTSGTYNEQFF.

This clonotype was counted between two and nine times. The V call is TRBV9, the J call TRBJ2-7, with D perhaps matching TRBD2 (6 bases). The CDR3 runs 14 residues. Germline V lookup: CDR1 SGDLS, CDR2 YYNGEE. V lost 2 bases and J 5 bases, leaving 14 bases between the germline ends. The CDR3 here is CASSVLGGGDEQYF. The CDR3 nucleotides read TGTGCCAGCAGCGTCCTCGGTGGCGGGGACGAGCAGTACTTC. Full variable domain (remainder filled in from reference TRBV9 and TRBJ2-7): DSGVTQTPKHLITATGQRVTLRCSPRSGDLSVYWYQQSLDQGLQFLIQYYNGEERAKGNILERFSAQQFPDLHSELNLSSLELGDSALYFCASSVLGGGDEQYFGPGTRLTVT.

The chain carries TRBV14 and TRBJ2-5; TRBD1 is a possible D gene (5 bases). Germline assignment: CDR1 SGHDN and CDR2 FVKESK. Trimming removed 5 bases from V and 4 bases from J, with 14 bases in between. The CDR3 loop spans 14 amino acids. The CDR3 reads CASSSEAGRETQYF. The CDR3 DNA reads TGTGCCAGCAGCTCAGAGGCAGGGCGAGAGACCCAGTACTTC. Supplemented by reference TRBV14 and TRBJ2-5, the full variable domain reads EAGVTQFPSHSVIEKGQTVTLRCDPISGHDNLYWYRRVMGKEIKFLLHFVKESKQDESGMPNNRFLAERTGGTYSTLKVQPAELEDSGVYFCASSSEAGRETQYFGPGTRLLVL.

This clonotype was seen a few times. The V and J genes are TRBV15 and TRBJ2-3, with a weak D call TRBD2 (5 bases). Trimming left V 0 bases short and J 0 bases short, with 16 bases between. This CDR3 is built from 18 residues. Per germline, CDR1 LNHNV and CDR2 YYDKDF (reference sequence). Here the CDR3 DNA reads TGTGCCACCAGCAGAGATCACTTAGCGCCTTCTAGCACAGATACGCAGTATTTT. This gives the protein CATSRDHLAPSSTDTQYF.

A remark on this clonotype: This clone may be a read error of a much larger clone one base away. This chain links TRBV2 with TRBJ1-1; D remains ambiguous. The CDR3 totals 13 residues. CDR1 is SNHLY, CDR2 FYNNEI, per germline. Between the trimmed V and J ends, which lost 6 bases and 1 base, there was a span of 9 bases. The CDR3 is CASRVLGNTEAFF. In nucleotides, the CDR3 is TGTGCCAGCAGAGTCCTCGGGAACACTGAAGCTTTCTTT.

This clonotype was counted a few times. The chain has TRBV18 and TRBJ1-6, with D perhaps matching TRBD1 (5 bases). V was trimmed by 3 bases and J by 7 bases, leaving 19 bases between them. Per the germline V gene, CDR1 is KGHSH and CDR2 is LQKENI. This CDR3 is built from 17 residues. The CDR3 loop is CASSPHAAQGGNSPLHF. Written as DNA, the CDR3 is TGTGCCAGCTCACCCCATGCCGCGCAGGGCGGAAATTCACCCCTCCACTTT.

The rearrangement joins TRBV3-1 to TRBJ2-7; D is uncertain. The germline V gene has CDR1 LGHDT and CDR2 YNNKEL (reference sequence). The CDR3 is 12 residues long. Trimming removed 2 bases at V and 6 bases at J, with 8 bases between. The CDR3 coding sequence is TGTGCCAGCAGCCAAACTGGGTTCGAGCAGTACTTC. Its protein product is CASSQTGFEQYF.

The V gene is TRBV24-1, the J gene TRBJ2-1, with 10 bases identical to TRBD2. The V and J ends lost 4 bases and 10 bases, in that order; junction bases with no gene match: 9. The CDR3 totals 15 residues. Germline CDR1 and CDR2: KGHDR and SFDVKD. The CDR3 region has the DNA TGTGCCACCAGTGACGCAGCGGGAGGGCCTGGAGAGCAGTTCTTC. Translation gives CATSDAAGGPGEQFF.

This clonotype was detected a few times. The rearrangement uses TRBV7-9 and TRBJ1-6; TRBD1 aligns across 7 bases. Germline CDR1 reads SEHNR; CDR2 reads FQNEAQ (reference sequence). The V and J ends lost 2 bases and 7 bases, in that order; junction bases with no gene match: 11. The CDR3 loop spans 17 amino acids. CDR3 nucleotide sequence: TGTGCCAGCAGCTTATTACAAAGGACAGGCCTAAATTCACCCCTCCACTTT. This gives the protein CASSLLQRTGLNSPLHF.

This clonotype was seen more than once but under ten times. The rearrangement links TRBV7-9 to TRBJ1-2; a possible D gene is TRBD1 (5 bases). Germline lookup yields CDR1 SEHNR and CDR2 FQNEAQ (reference sequence). The V end was cut by 1 base, the J end by 9 bases, with 9 bases between. The CDR3 loop spans 12 amino acids. The DNA for the CDR3 is TGTGCCAGCAGCTTAGAAAGGGGACGCTACACCTTC. Translating gives CASSLERGRYTF.